This TCR beta chain was retrieved from a study of blood T cell repertoires in COVID-19. V gave up 4 bases and J gave up 6 bases; unmatched junction bases: 8. Germline V gene lookup returns CDR1 MGHRA and CDR2 YSYEKL. CDR3 size: 15 residues. Participants were placed into cohorts based on the clinical history they reported. The repertoire was sequenced with immunoSEQ multiplex PCR; TCRdb's copy has only in-frame clones and lacks some. The sample has approximately 180,000 clones; 89% are singletons. V usage is TRBV4-1 and J usage is TRBJ2-1; 8 bases fit TRBD1. The clonotype comes from a woman between 40 and 50 years old with acute COVID-19. Sequences were obtained from PBMCs or T cells enriched from blood (not recorded which). CDR3 loop: CASSPQQGVRNEQFF. In nucleotides, the CDR3 is TGCGCCAGCAGCCCTCAACAGGGGGTGCGCAATGAGCAGTTCTTC.